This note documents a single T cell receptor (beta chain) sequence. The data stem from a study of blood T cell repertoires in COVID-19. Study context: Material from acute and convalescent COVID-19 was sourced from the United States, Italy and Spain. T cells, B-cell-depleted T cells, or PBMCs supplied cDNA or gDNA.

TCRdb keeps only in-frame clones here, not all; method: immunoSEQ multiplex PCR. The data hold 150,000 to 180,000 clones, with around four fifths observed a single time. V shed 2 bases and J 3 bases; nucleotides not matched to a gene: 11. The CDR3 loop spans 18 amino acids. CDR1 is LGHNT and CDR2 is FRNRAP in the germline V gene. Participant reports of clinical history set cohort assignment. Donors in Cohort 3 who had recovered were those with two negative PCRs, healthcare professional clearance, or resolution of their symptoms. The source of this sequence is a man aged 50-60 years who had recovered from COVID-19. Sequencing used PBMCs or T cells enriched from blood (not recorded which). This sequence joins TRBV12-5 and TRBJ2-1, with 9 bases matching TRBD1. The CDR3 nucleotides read TGTGCTAGTGGTTTGACAACAGGGGGCCCCCTCGACTACAATGAGCAGTTCTTC. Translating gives CASGLTTGGPLDYNEQFF.